This T cell receptor (beta chain) derives from a study of blood T cell repertoires in COVID-19. Study context: Samples came from the United States, Italy and Spain, spanning acute and convalescent COVID-19. T cells, B-cell-depleted T cells, or PBMCs supplied cDNA or gDNA.

Per the authors' pipeline: Using reference gene primer amplification, nucleated cell counts were estimated. Using immunoSEQ multiplex PCR, the repertoire was profiled, and TCRdb retains in-frame clones only, with some absent. V and J calls plus clone size are reproduced from that table; the DNA served to infer D and trimming. The sample holds over 150,000 clones; under 80% are singletons and the top ten take 9.5% to 15%. Germline V lookup: CDR1 LNHDA, CDR2 SQIVND (reference sequence). CDR3 length: 15 residues. Trimming stripped 4 bases from V and 0 bases from J, with 11 bases between. This TCR was sampled from a woman aged 50 to 60 with acute or convalescent COVID-19. The sample comprised peripheral blood. The genes are TRBV19 and TRBJ2-3; D may be TRBD2 (6 bases). In nucleotides, the CDR3 is TGTGCCAGTAGTAACACCGGGACTAGCACAGATACGCAGTATTTT. Its protein product is CASSNTGTSTDTQYF.